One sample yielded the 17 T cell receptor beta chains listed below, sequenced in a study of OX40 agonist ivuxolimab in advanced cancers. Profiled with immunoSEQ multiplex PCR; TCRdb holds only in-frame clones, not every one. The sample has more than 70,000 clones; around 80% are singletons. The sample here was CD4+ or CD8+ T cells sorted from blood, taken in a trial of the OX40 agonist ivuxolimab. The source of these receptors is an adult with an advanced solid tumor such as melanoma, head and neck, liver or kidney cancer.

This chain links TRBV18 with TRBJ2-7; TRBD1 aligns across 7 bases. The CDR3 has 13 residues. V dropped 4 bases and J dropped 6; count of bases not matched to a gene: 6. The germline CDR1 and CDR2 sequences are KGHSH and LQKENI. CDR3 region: CASSRDRAGEQYF. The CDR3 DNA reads TGTGCCAGCTCACGAGACAGGGCGGGCGAGCAGTACTTC.

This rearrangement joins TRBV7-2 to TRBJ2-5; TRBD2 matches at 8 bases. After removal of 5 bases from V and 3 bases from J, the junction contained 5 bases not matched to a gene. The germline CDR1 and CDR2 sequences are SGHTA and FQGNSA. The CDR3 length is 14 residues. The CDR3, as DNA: TGTGCCAGCAGCCGCCTAGCGGGTGAAGAGACCCAGTACTTC. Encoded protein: CASSRLAGEETQYF.

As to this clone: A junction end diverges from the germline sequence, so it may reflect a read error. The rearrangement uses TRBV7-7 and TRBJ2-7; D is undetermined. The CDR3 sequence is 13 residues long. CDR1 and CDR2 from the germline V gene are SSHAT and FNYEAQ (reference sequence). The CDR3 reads CASSVGASYEQYF. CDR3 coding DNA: TGTGCTAGCAGCGTCGGAGCTTCCTACGAGCAGTACTTC.

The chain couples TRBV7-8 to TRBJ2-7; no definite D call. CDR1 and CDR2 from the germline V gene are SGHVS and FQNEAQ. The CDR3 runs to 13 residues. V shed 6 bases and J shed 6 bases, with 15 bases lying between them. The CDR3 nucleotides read TGTGCCAGCAGTCCCCAGGCAGCACGCGAGCAGTACTTC. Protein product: CASSPQAAREQYF.

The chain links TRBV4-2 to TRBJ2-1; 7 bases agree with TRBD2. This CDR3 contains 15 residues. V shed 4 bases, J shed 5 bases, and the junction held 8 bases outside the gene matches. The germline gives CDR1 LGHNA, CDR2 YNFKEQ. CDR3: CASSPSLADNNEQFF. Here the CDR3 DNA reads TGTGCCAGCAGCCCTAGTCTAGCGGATAACAATGAGCAGTTCTTC.

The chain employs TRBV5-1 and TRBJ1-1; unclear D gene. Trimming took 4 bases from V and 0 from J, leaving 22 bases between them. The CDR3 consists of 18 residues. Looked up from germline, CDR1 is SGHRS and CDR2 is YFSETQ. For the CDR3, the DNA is TGCGCCAGCAGCCCCTCTTGGCGGGCAGACTTAATGAACACTGAAGCTTTCTTT. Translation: CASSPSWRADLMNTEAFF. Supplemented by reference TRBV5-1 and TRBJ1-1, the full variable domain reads KAGVTQTPRYLIKTRGQQVTLSCSPISGHRSVSWYQQTPGQGLQFLFEYFSETQRNKGNFPGRFSGRQFSNSRSEMNVSTLELGDSALYLCASSPSWRADLMNTEAFFGQGTRLTVV.

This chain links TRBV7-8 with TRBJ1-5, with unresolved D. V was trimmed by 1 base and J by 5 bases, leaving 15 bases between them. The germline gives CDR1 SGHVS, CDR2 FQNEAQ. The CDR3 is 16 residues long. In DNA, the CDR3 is TGTGCCAGCAGCTTAGTAACGGGCCCAGTGGATCAGCCCCAGCATTTT. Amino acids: CASSLVTGPVDQPQHF.

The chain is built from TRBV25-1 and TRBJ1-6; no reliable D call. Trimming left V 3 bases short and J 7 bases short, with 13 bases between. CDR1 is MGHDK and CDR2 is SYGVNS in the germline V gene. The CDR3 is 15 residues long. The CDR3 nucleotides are TGTGCCAGCAGTGAGGGCCTAGGGCGCAATTCACCCCTCCACTTT. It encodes CASSEGLGRNSPLHF.

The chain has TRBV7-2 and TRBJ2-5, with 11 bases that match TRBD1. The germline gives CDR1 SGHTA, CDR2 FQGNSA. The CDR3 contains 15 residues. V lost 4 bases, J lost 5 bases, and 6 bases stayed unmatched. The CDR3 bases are TGTGCCAGCAGCTACAGGGACAGGGGGTTTGAGACCCAGTACTTC. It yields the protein CASSYRDRGFETQYF.

CDR3 loop: CASSLAAGQGNTDTQYF. CDR3 DNA sequence: TGTGCCAGCAGCTTAGCGGCGGGACAGGGAAACACAGATACGCAGTATTTT. The rearrangement joins TRBV7-6 to TRBJ2-3; the match to TRBD1 covers 9 bases. Trimming cost V 0 bases and J 2 bases; bases outside gene matches: 6. The V gene's germline CDR1 is SGHVS and CDR2 FNYEAQ. CDR3 size: 17 residues.

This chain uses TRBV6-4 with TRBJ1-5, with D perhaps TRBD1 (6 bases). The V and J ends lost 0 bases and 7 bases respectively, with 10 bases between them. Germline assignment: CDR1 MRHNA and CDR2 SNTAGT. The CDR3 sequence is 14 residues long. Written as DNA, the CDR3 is TGTGCCAGCAGTGACTCGATAGGGGGACAGCCCCAGCATTTT. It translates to CASSDSIGGQPQHF.

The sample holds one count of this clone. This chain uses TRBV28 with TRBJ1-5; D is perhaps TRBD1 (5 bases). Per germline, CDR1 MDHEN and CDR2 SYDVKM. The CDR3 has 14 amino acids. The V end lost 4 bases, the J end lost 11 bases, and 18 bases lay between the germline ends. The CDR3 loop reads CASSSGGVKESQHF. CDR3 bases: TGTGCCAGCAGTTCCGGAGGGGTAAAAGAGTCCCAGCATTTT.

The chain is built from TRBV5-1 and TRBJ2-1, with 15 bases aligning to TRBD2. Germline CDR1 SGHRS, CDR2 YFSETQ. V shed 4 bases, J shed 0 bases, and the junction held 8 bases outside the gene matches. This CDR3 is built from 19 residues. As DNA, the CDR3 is TGCGCCAGCAGCCCCAAGGGACTAGCGGGGGGAAGCTCCTACAATGAGCAGTTCTTC. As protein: CASSPKGLAGGSSYNEQFF.

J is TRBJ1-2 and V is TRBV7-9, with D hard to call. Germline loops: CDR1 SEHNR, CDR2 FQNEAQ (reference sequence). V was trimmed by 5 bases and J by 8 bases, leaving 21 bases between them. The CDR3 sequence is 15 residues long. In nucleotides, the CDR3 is TGTGCCAGCAGCAACGACCCCGGCCGGCCCCCCGGCTACACCTTC. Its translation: CASSNDPGRPPGYTF.

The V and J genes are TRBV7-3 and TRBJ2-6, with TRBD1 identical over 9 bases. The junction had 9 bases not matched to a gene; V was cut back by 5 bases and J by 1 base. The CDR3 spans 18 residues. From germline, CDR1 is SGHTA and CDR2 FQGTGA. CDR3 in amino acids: CASSPPRQGGSGANVLTF. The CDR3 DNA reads TGTGCCAGCAGCCCCCCCCGACAGGGGGGATCTGGGGCCAACGTCCTGACTTTC.

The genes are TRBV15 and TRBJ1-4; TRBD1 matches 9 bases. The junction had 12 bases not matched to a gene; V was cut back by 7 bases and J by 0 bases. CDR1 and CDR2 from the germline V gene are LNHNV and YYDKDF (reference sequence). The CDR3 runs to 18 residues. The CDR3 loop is CATKPGQGLYATNEKLFF. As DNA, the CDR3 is TGTGCCACCAAACCGGGACAGGGACTTTATGCAACTAATGAAAAACTGTTTTTT.

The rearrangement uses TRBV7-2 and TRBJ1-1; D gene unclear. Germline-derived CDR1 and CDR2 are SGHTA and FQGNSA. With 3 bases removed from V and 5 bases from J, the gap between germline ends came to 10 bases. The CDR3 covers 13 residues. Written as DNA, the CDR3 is TGTGCCAGCAGCTTTTCGGAGAAGACTGAAGCTTTCTTT. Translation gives CASSFSEKTEAFF.